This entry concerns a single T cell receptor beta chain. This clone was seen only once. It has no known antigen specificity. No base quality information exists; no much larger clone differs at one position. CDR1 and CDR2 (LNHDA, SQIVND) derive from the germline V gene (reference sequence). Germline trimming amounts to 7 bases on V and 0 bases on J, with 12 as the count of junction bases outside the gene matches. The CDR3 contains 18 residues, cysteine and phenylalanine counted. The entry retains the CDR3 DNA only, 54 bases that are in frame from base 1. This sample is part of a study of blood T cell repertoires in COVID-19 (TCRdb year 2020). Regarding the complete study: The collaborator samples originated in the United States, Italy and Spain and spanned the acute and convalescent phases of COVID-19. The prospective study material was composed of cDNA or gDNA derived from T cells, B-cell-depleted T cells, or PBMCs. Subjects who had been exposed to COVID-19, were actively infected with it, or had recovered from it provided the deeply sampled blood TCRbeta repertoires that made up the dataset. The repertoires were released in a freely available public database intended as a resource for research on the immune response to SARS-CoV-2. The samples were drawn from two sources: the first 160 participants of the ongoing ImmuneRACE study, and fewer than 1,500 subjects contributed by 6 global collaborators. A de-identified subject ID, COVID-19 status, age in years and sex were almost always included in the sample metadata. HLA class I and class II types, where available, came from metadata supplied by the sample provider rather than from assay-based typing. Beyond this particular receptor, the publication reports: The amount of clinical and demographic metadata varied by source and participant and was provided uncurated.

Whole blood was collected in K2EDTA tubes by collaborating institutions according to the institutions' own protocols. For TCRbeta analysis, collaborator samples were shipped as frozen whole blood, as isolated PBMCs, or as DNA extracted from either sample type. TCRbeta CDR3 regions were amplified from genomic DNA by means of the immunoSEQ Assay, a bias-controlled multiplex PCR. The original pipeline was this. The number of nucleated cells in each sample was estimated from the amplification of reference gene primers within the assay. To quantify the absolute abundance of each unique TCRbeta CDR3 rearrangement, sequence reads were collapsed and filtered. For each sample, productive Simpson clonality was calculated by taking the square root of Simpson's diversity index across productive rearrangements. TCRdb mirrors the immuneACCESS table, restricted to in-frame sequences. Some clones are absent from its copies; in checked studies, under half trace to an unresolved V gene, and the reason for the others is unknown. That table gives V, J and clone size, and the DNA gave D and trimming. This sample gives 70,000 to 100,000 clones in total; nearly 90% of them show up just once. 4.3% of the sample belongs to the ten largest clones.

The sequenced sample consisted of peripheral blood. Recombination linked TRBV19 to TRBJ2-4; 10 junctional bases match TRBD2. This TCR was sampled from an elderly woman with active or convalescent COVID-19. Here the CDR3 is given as CASMLAGVDGGAKNIQYF. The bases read TGTGCCAGTATGCTAGCGGGAGTCGACGGTGGAGCCAAAAACATTCAGTACTTC. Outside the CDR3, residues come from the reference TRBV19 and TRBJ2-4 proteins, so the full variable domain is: DGGITQSPKYLFRKEGQNVTLSCEQNLNHDAMYWYRQDPGQGLRLIYYSQIVNDFQKGDIAEGYSVSREKKESFPLTVTSAQKNPTAFYLCASMLAGVDGGAKNIQYFGAGTRLSVL.